Below, 24 T cell receptor beta chains from the same sample are listed, as sequenced in a study of siplizumab effects on memory and regulatory T cells. Repertoires were generated with immunoSEQ multiplex PCR, while TCRdb's copy carries only in-frame clones and drops some. The table lists under 140,000 clones, around nine tenths of them singletons. Source material: CD4+ T cells sorted from blood. These receptors all come from a human donor in good health.

Only one count was recorded for this clone. This chain connects TRBV14 to TRBJ2-2; TRBD2 aligns across 10 bases. This CDR3 has 19 amino acids. CDR1 is SGHDN, CDR2 FVKESK, per germline. V lost 3 bases and J lost 3; bases outside the gene matches: 13. The CDR3 protein is CASSHRRTSGRRHTGELFF. In DNA, the CDR3 is TGTGCCAGCAGCCACAGACGGACTAGCGGACGGAGACACACCGGGGAGCTGTTTTTT.

In its sample, this clone was seen once. V usage is TRBV5-1 and J usage is TRBJ2-5, with D tentatively TRBD2 (5 bases). The germline V gene encodes CDR1 SGHRS and CDR2 YFSETQ. V was shortened by 4 bases and J by 5 bases, with 15 bases between the two germline ends. The CDR3 has 14 residues. Here the CDR3 reads CASSPGSGFETQYF. The CDR3, as DNA: TGCGCCAGCAGCCCCGGGTCGGGGTTCGAGACCCAGTACTTC.

This chain joins TRBV5-1 and TRBJ1-1, with D maybe TRBD1 (5 bases). Germline assignment: CDR1 SGHRS and CDR2 YFSETQ. V dropped 0 bases and J dropped 4 bases, with 7 bases sitting between them. The CDR3 runs to 13 residues. The CDR3, as DNA: TGCGCCAGCAGCTTGGGGGGGAGCACTGAAGCTTTCTTT. Its translation is CASSLGGSTEAFF.

The chain couples TRBV6-1 to TRBJ2-7; D unresolved. CDR3 length: 11 amino acids. CDR1 and CDR2 (germline): MNHNS, SASEGT. Trimming pared 7 bases from V and 2 bases from J, leaving 6 bases between. The DNA for the CDR3 is TGTGCCAGCAAGGTAACCTACGAGCAGTACTTC. This gives the protein CASKVTYEQYF.

This clone was seen only once. The chain uses TRBV2 and TRBJ1-1; D call uncertain. The CDR3 extends over 11 amino acids. CDR1 and CDR2 (germline): SNHLY, FYNNEI. V dropped 4 bases and J dropped 10 bases, with 10 bases sitting between them. For the CDR3, the DNA is TGTGCCAGCAGTGTGGTACAAGGAGCTTTCTTT. Translation gives CASSVVQGAFF. Combining the CDR3 with reference TRBV2 and TRBJ1-1 gives the whole variable domain EPEVTQTPSHQVTQMGQEVILRCVPISNHLYFYWYRQILGQKVEFLVSFYNNEISEKSEIFDDQFSVERPDGSNFTLKIRSTKLEDSAMYFCASSVVQGAFFGQGTRLTVV.

V gene TRBV12-5 combines with J gene TRBJ2-1; D may match TRBD1 or TRBD2 (5 bases each). This CDR3 region has 13 residues. V gave up 3 bases and J gave up 7 bases, with 10 bases separating them. CDR1 and CDR2 (germline): LGHNT, FRNRAP. The CDR3, as DNA: TGTGCTAGTGGTTTCAGGGACGTGAATGAGCAGTTCTTC. Its translation: CASGFRDVNEQFF.

CDR3 nucleotide sequence: TGTGCCAGCAGCTGGGGGGGCCTCTCTGGAAACACCATATATTTT. Protein: CASSWGGLSGNTIYF. J is TRBJ1-3 and V is TRBV11-2; weak D call: TRBD1 (6 bases). The CDR3 spans 15 residues. CDR1 is SGHAT and CDR2 is FQNNGV in the germline V gene. V was shortened by 4 bases and J by 0 bases, with 10 bases between the two germline ends.

The genes are TRBV29-1 and TRBJ1-3; no definite D call. Germline CDR1 SQVTM, CDR2 ANQGSEA. Trimming cost V 4 bases and J 2 bases, with 6 bases left between them. The CDR3 is 12 residues long. The CDR3 DNA sequence: TGCAGCGTTGGAGGACCTGGAAACACCATATATTTT. This gives the protein CSVGGPGNTIYF.

The chain uses TRBV5-6 and TRBJ1-2; perhaps TRBD1 as D (5 bases). CDR1 and CDR2 from the germline V gene are SGHDT and YYEEEE. The CDR3 covers 11 residues. The V end lost 2 bases, the J end lost 8 bases, and 7 bases lay between the germline ends. The CDR3 region is CASSFRDGYTF. CDR3 bases: TGTGCCAGCAGCTTTAGGGACGGCTACACCTTC.

This chain connects TRBV6-6 to TRBJ1-1; unclear D gene. CDR1 is MNHNY, CDR2 SVGAGI, per germline (reference sequence). The CDR3 loop spans 13 amino acids. The germline V and J ends were trimmed by 6 bases and 2 bases, with 10 bases remaining between them. CDR3: CASRKDGNTEAFF. As DNA, the CDR3 is TGTGCCAGCAGAAAAGACGGAAACACTGAAGCTTTCTTT.

This sequence joins TRBV5-1 and TRBJ2-1; 12 positions agree with TRBD2. V shed 4 bases, J shed 0 bases, and the junction held 5 bases outside the gene matches. CDR3 length: 17 residues. Per germline, CDR1 SGHRS and CDR2 YFSETQ. The CDR3 here is CASSVLAGGPSYNEQFF. The CDR3 DNA is TGCGCCAGCAGCGTTCTAGCGGGAGGGCCCTCCTACAATGAGCAGTTCTTC.

V is TRBV6-5 and J is TRBJ2-7; unclear D gene. V was trimmed by 2 bases and J by 4 bases, leaving 9 bases between them. Germline CDR1 MNHEY, CDR2 SVGAGI. CDR3 length: 13 amino acids. CDR3 amino acids: CASSYSLYYEQYF. CDR3 bases: TGTGCCAGCAGTTACAGCCTTTATTACGAGCAGTACTTC.

DNA for the CDR3: TGTGCCAGCAGCCAACAAGCGGGGCGCGTGGATGAGCAGTTCTTC. Translated, it gives CASSQQAGRVDEQFF. The chain links TRBV14 to TRBJ2-1; TRBD2 matches at 7 bases. The CDR3 spans 15 residues. Trimming at V came to 2 bases and at J to 8 bases, leaving 9 bases not matched to a gene. Germline CDR1 SGHDN, CDR2 FVKESK.

This chain joins TRBV5-6 and TRBJ2-5, with no clear D. The germline V and J ends were trimmed by 2 bases and 7 bases, with 9 bases remaining between them. This CDR3 has 12 residues. Germline CDR1 reads SGHDT; CDR2 reads YYEEEE. The CDR3 loop reads CASSLQLGTQYF. The CDR3 DNA sequence: TGTGCCAGCAGCTTACAGCTCGGGACCCAGTACTTC. The full variable domain, with the rest looked up from reference TRBV5-6 and TRBJ2-5, is DAGVTQSPTHLIKTRGQQVTLRCSPKSGHDTVSWYQQALGQGPQFIFQYYEEEERQRGNFPDRFSGHQFPNYSSELNVNALLLGDSALYLCASSLQLGTQYFGPGTRLLVL.

This chain links TRBV11-3 with TRBJ2-3; D possibly uses TRBD1 or TRBD2 (5 bases each). The CDR3 extends over 16 amino acids. Per germline, CDR1 SGHNT and CDR2 YENEEA. V was trimmed by 5 bases and J by 0 bases, leaving 15 bases between them. The CDR3 is CASSPGAGKSTDTQYF. The CDR3 bases are TGTGCCAGCAGCCCCGGGGCAGGGAAGAGCACAGATACGCAGTATTTT.

V gene TRBV7-9 combines with J gene TRBJ2-7; D remains ambiguous. Germline V gene data show CDR1 as SEHNR and CDR2 as FQNEAQ (reference sequence). This CDR3 has 12 residues. V was cut by 2 bases and J by 5 bases, with 7 bases left in between. CDR3 sequence (DNA): TGTGCCAGCAGCTTAATAGGGAACGAGCAGTACTTC. As protein: CASSLIGNEQYF.

The V call is TRBV25-1, the J call TRBJ2-5; D not certain. V lost 1 base, J lost 5 bases, and 11 bases lay in between. The CDR3 has 14 amino acids. The germline CDR1 and CDR2 sequences are MGHDK and SYGVNS. Here the CDR3 reads CASSELRTRETQYF. The CDR3 bases are TGTGCCAGCAGTGAATTGAGGACGAGGGAGACCCAGTACTTC.

The chain recombines TRBV18 with TRBJ1-2; a weak D match, TRBD1 (5 bases). Looked up from germline, CDR1 is KGHSH and CDR2 is LQKENI. This CDR3 comprises 17 residues. V was pared by 1 base and J by 5 bases, with 20 bases between. This CDR3 is CASSPLISDGTQYGYTF. The CDR3 region has the DNA TGTGCCAGCTCACCACTAATCAGTGACGGGACCCAGTATGGCTACACCTTC.

The chain combines TRBV19 with TRBJ1-2; 9 bases agree with TRBD1. With V trimmed by 5 bases and J by 2 bases, 15 bases remained unmatched. Per the germline V gene, CDR1 is LNHDA and CDR2 is SQIVND (reference sequence). The length of the CDR3 is 18 residues. The CDR3 loop reads CASSFSRTGVWGNYGYTF. CDR3 in DNA: TGTGCCAGTAGTTTTTCCAGGACAGGGGTATGGGGGAACTATGGCTACACCTTC.

The V call is TRBV6-1, the J call TRBJ1-2; perhaps TRBD1 as D (5 bases). Trimming stripped 10 bases from V and 4 bases from J, with 22 bases between. Germline CDR1 MNHNS, CDR2 SASEGT. The CDR3 has 15 residues. As DNA, the CDR3 is TGTGCCATCCGGGGCCGGAGAGAAATATCCTATGGCTACACCTTC. Protein sequence: CAIRGRREISYGYTF.

The chain employs TRBV6-6 and TRBJ2-1, with no clear D. Germline V lookup: CDR1 MNHNY, CDR2 SVGAGI (reference sequence). The V and J ends lost 6 bases and 9 bases respectively, with 12 bases between them. The CDR3 runs 12 residues. The CDR3 protein is CASSGRGVEQFF. DNA for the CDR3: TGTGCCAGCAGCGGACGTGGGGTTGAGCAGTTCTTC.

This chain links TRBV2 with TRBJ1-1; D possibly corresponds to TRBD1 (6 bases). There are 15 residues in the CDR3. The germline CDR1 and CDR2 sequences are SNHLY and FYNNEI. The V gene lost 3 bases and the J gene lost 4 bases, with 15 bases spanning the gap. The CDR3: CASSEERQDITEAFF. The CDR3 DNA follows: TGTGCCAGCAGTGAGGAACGACAGGATATCACTGAAGCTTTCTTT. The complete variable domain, with remaining parts taken from reference TRBV2 and TRBJ1-1, reads EPEVTQTPSHQVTQMGQEVILRCVPISNHLYFYWYRQILGQKVEFLVSFYNNEISEKSEIFDDQFSVERPDGSNFTLKIRSTKLEDSAMYFCASSEERQDITEAFFGQGTRLTVV.

The rearrangement joins TRBV11-3 to TRBJ2-1; TRBD1 matches at 7 bases. The J segment lost 4 bases and the V segment lost 5 bases, leaving 8 bases of the junction unmatched. CDR1 and CDR2 from the germline V gene are SGHNT and YENEEA. This CDR3 region has 15 residues. The CDR3, as DNA: TGTGCCAGCAGCAAAGATTTCAGGGGGTACAATGAGCAGTTCTTC. Translation gives CASSKDFRGYNEQFF.

The V gene is TRBV7-6, the J gene TRBJ2-4; D uncertain. Germline CDR1 is SGHVS and CDR2 is FNYEAQ. This CDR3 is built from 15 residues. V was trimmed by 1 base and J by 5 bases, leaving 12 bases between them. The chain's CDR3 is CASSLVSGSQNIQYF. The DNA of the CDR3 is TGTGCCAGCAGCTTAGTCTCAGGATCCCAAAACATTCAGTACTTC.